Only a few counts were recorded for the clone carrying this T cell receptor (beta chain). Its antigen is still unknown. TCRdb called the 5' RACE reads again in MiXCR, with one record for every CDR3 protein. The table includes some 670,000 distinct CDR3 sequences, about 12% detected once. This entry is derived from a study of T cells after yellow fever vaccination. Study-level results: Post-booster reappearance was seen for most primary-vaccination clones (about 95% CD4, 75% to 90% CD8). It was a weaker secondary response, yet one that peaked faster, at day 5 versus 15.

This TCR was recovered from a man aged 30-40 years who received the YFV17D yellow fever vaccine. Here the sequenced sample was PBMCs, taken on the day of the yellow fever booster vaccination.

The CDR3 here is CSVALLAGPPTYNEQFF. In DNA form, the CDR3 reads TGCAGCGTTGCCCTACTAGCGGGACCGCCAACCTACAATGAGCAGTTCTTC. This chain joins TRBV29-1 and TRBJ2-1, with TRBD2 identical over 10 bases. With V trimmed by 4 bases and J by 2 bases, 11 bases remained unmatched. CDR3 length: 17 residues. Germline CDR1 and CDR2: SQVTM and ANQGSEA.